This TCR beta chain emerged from a study of CD8+CD57+ T cells in acquired aplastic anemia. Profiles of TCR beta VDJ and CDR3 were generated from a genomic DNA template. One entry per CDR3 protein, called by TCRdb with MiXCR from the reads. The profile shows 190,000 or so distinct CDR3 sequences, around 63% of them singletons. Germline CDR1 KGHDR, CDR2 SFDVKD. Trimming took 2 bases from V and 11 from J, leaving 11 bases between them. The CDR3 is 12 residues long. The receptor comes from a human donor in good health. The chain is built from TRBV24-1 and TRBJ1-1, with D possibly matching TRBD1 (6 bases). Specimen: sorted CD4+, CD8+, or CD8+CD57+ T cells (not recorded which) from PBMCs. The CDR3 DNA is TGTGCCACCAGTGATTACCAGGGGAGGGCTTTCTTT. Translation: CATSDYQGRAFF.